The T cell receptor (beta chain) described here comes from a study of neurological immune-mediated disorders (dated by TCRdb to about 2019). At the level of the whole study: The study compared peripheral blood TCR-beta repertoires of HTLV-I-associated myelopathy (HAM/TSP) patients, multiple sclerosis patients and healthy controls using UMI-based sequencing. The cohort was made up of approximately 65 subjects, consisting of around 14 HAM/TSP patients, 34 multiple sclerosis patients and 20 or so healthy controls. The 106 TCR-beta libraries covered PBMC samples along with longitudinal samples, technical triplicates, and paired sorted CD4+ and CD8+ T-cell subsets. Each longitudinal HAM/TSP and healthy donor was sampled at 3 time-points spaced at about 3-45 month intervals.

cDNA was synthesized by template-switch 5'RACE using a primer carrying a 10-nucleotide random unique molecular identifier by which each TCR transcript was tagged. Each sequencing run produced over 160 million TCR-beta sequences covering 15-18 subjects. Total RNA was extracted with the RNeasy kit. The KAPA Real-time Library Amplification kit was used to amplify TCR-beta VDJ regions with primers targeting the TCR constant region and the 5'RACE anchor. Sample indexes and Illumina adaptors were added in a first PCR, and a second PCR then increased library yield. After purification with Ampure beads, the TCR product of roughly 650 bp was size-selected on a 2% E-gel SizeSelection system. Before pooling, library quality was checked on a Bioanalyzer, concentration was measured with Qubit, and libraries were quantified with the Kapa Library Quantification kit. Paired-end 2 x 150 bp sequencing of the libraries was performed on an Illumina HiSeq 2500. To increase sequence diversity, roughly 24-31% phiX was spiked into each library pool. The published analysis was carried out like this. Quality-filtered reads were processed with the UMI-based MiGEC pipeline, and over 90% of raw TCR sequences were removed by the MiGEC pipeline during error correction. IMGT germline references were used for aligning VDJ genes, and each clonotype was defined as a unique CDR3 amino acid sequence together with its V-J genes. VDJtools evaluated clonal expansion, Shannon diversity and CDR3 relatedness (CalcPairwiseDistances, ClusterSamples); CLCbio workbench built phylogenetic trees. A clone was classed as expanded if it had 8 or more unique UMIs, a cutoff based on coefficient-of-variation modelling across technical triplicates. TCRdb applied fastp at Q25 and MiXCR to the public reads, then kept only in-frame beta chains. Under each unique CDR3 protein, matching rows form one entry showing the most common genes and DNA. These V and J calls are TCRdb output, not the study's own analysis. Recorded for this sample are more than 95,000 distinct CDR3 sequences; 11% of them occurred a single time. The ten largest account for around 3.3% of the sample.

Notes on this clonotype: Its antigen is currently not known. The record has no base qualities; no much larger clone is one base away.

Taken with the paper, the label for time point translates to: longitudinal time-point 3. For unsorted PBMC libraries, 2 million PBMCs were used after storage in RNAlater at -80 degrees C until RNA extraction. Peripheral blood underwent Ficoll-Hypaque density gradient centrifugation to isolate PBMCs, which were then cryopreserved in liquid nitrogen. Overall results and qualifications from the work: TCR clonal expansion was greatest in HAM/TSP patients and smallest in MS patients, who ranked below even healthy controls. Across subjects, expanded clones never shared an identical CDR3 amino acid sequence, which suggests that the TCR-beta repertoires in every group were private.

Relative to germline, V is missing 4 bases and J is missing 3 bases, with 20 bases of the junction outside any gene match. The CDR3 starts with the cysteine, ends with the phenylalanine, and has 19 residues. CDR3 DNA only is kept here, 57 bases in frame from base 1. Via the germline V gene, CDR1 is ENHRY and CDR2 SYGVKD. Sequences were obtained from PBMCs. The TCR was taken from a female donor with HTLV-1-associated myelopathy (HAM/TSP). The chain uses TRBV10-3 and TRBJ2-7, with 8 middle bases fitting TRBD1. In nucleotides, the sequence is TGTGCCATCAGTGGCGATACCCCTCCCGTACAGGGGGGATACTACGAGCAGTACTTC. This is translated as CAISGDTPPVQGGYYEQYF.